Listed below are T cell receptor beta chains from one sample, sequenced in a study of CD8+ T cells in alopecia areata. Profiling relied on immunoSEQ multiplex PCR, and the TCRdb table lists in-frame clones only, not all of them. Here the sample spans 200,000 or so clones, 35% to 40% being singletons. Source: CD4+ T cells sorted from blood, taken around week 31, from a patient treated with tofacitinib. These receptors all stem from a human donor with alopecia areata. Each CDR3 is given with its conserved first and last residue. The D gene is left open where the match is weak. Rows may omit the clone size; those that give it use once, few, many or a size class.

j_call: TRBJ2-2; v_call: TRBV5-1; d_call: NA; clone_size: NA; cdr3_nt: TGCGCCAGCCGGGCCCTTAACACCGGGGAGCTGTTTTTT; cdr3_aa: CASRALNTGELFF
j_call: TRBJ2-3; v_call: TRBV30; d_call: TRBD1; clone_size: NA; cdr3_nt: TGTGCCTGGAGTGTAACAGGGGCGTTCACAGATACGCAGTATTTT; cdr3_aa: CAWSVTGAFTDTQYF
j_call: TRBJ1-1; v_call: TRBV30; d_call: NA; clone_size: NA; cdr3_nt: TGTGCCTGGCGGGAAGTATCTGAAGCTTTCTTT; cdr3_aa: CAWREVSEAFF
j_call: TRBJ1-2; v_call: TRBV6-5; d_call: NA; clone_size: NA; cdr3_nt: TGTGCCAGCAGTTACGGTGTGGGGGGAGACTATGGCTACACCTTC; cdr3_aa: CASSYGVGGDYGYTF
j_call: TRBJ2-3; v_call: TRBV30; d_call: NA; clone_size: NA; cdr3_nt: TGTGCCTGGAATGCCCAGGTGAGCACAGATACGCAGTATTTT; cdr3_aa: CAWNAQVSTDTQYF
j_call: TRBJ1-2; v_call: TRBV11-1; d_call: NA; clone_size: NA; cdr3_nt: TGTGCCAGCAGCCCCGCCGGGGCCCATCTTGGCTACACCTTC; cdr3_aa: CASSPAGAHLGYTF
j_call: TRBJ1-5; v_call: TRBV5-4; d_call: NA; clone_size: NA; cdr3_nt: TGTGCCAGCAGCTCAGAGGGTCAGCCCCAGCATTTT; cdr3_aa: CASSSEGQPQHF
j_call: TRBJ2-5; v_call: TRBV4-1; d_call: TRBD2; clone_size: NA; cdr3_nt: TGCGCCAGCAGCCGACTAGCGGGAGTAGAGACCCAGTACTTC; cdr3_aa: CASSRLAGVETQYF
j_call: TRBJ1-1; v_call: TRBV6-5; d_call: TRBD1; clone_size: few; cdr3_nt: TGTGCCAGCAGTCAGGACAGGACAGATAACACTGAAGCTTTCTTT; cdr3_aa: CASSQDRTDNTEAFF
j_call: TRBJ1-2; v_call: TRBV18; d_call: NA; clone_size: NA; cdr3_nt: TGTGCCAGCTCACCAAATGCCAGGGGAGCTAACTATGGCTACACCTTC; cdr3_aa: CASSPNARGANYGYTF
j_call: TRBJ1-5; v_call: TRBV6-1; d_call: NA; clone_size: NA; cdr3_nt: TGTGCCAGCAGTGGAGGGTACAGTTATCAGCCCCAGCATTTT; cdr3_aa: CASSGGYSYQPQHF
j_call: TRBJ2-3; v_call: TRBV19; d_call: TRBD2; clone_size: few; cdr3_nt: TGTGCCAGTAGTATGATTGGGAGCGGACTAGCGGGAAAAGATACGCAGTATTTT; cdr3_aa: CASSMIGSGLAGKDTQYF
j_call: TRBJ2-2; v_call: TRBV18; d_call: NA; clone_size: NA; cdr3_nt: TGTGCCAGCTCCAAGGCCCACGGCGGGGAGCTGTTTTTT; cdr3_aa: CASSKAHGGELFF
j_call: TRBJ2-5; v_call: TRBV28; d_call: TRBD2; clone_size: NA; cdr3_nt: TGTGCCAGCAGTCGGACTAGCGGGAGATTTGAGACCCAGTACTTC; cdr3_aa: CASSRTSGRFETQYF
j_call: TRBJ1-6; v_call: TRBV30; d_call: NA; clone_size: few; cdr3_nt: TGTGCCTGGAGTGTATCCCAGGGAGCCAATTCACCCCTCCACTTT; cdr3_aa: CAWSVSQGANSPLHF
j_call: TRBJ2-3; v_call: TRBV9; d_call: NA; clone_size: few; cdr3_nt: TGTGCCAGCAGCGCACAGATAGCCGCAGATACGCAGTATTTT; cdr3_aa: CASSAQIAADTQYF
j_call: TRBJ2-7; v_call: TRBV11-1; d_call: TRBD1; clone_size: NA; cdr3_nt: TGTGCCAGCAGCTTAGACGGACAGGGAGGAGTCGAGCAGTACTTC; cdr3_aa: CASSLDGQGGVEQYF
j_call: TRBJ1-2; v_call: TRBV2; d_call: TRBD1; clone_size: NA; cdr3_nt: TGTGCCAGCAGTTTTAATGTCGGGACAGGTCATGGCTACACCTTC; cdr3_aa: CASSFNVGTGHGYTF
j_call: TRBJ2-5; v_call: TRBV5-1; d_call: NA; clone_size: NA; cdr3_nt: TGCGCCAGCAGCTTGTTGGAGACCCAGTACTTC; cdr3_aa: CASSLLETQYF
j_call: TRBJ2-1; v_call: TRBV27; d_call: NA; clone_size: once; cdr3_nt: TGTGCCAGCAGTTTAAAGTACGGGGATGAGCAGTTCTTC; cdr3_aa: CASSLKYGDEQFF
j_call: TRBJ1-1; v_call: TRBV13; d_call: NA; clone_size: NA; cdr3_nt: TGTGCCAGCAGCTTAGGGGGCGCAGGGAACACTGAAGCTTTCTTT; cdr3_aa: CASSLGGAGNTEAFF
j_call: TRBJ2-1; v_call: TRBV6-5; d_call: NA; clone_size: NA; cdr3_nt: TGTGCCAGCAGTTACTCTGGCTCCTACAATGAGCAGTTCTTC; cdr3_aa: CASSYSGSYNEQFF
j_call: TRBJ2-7; v_call: TRBV29-1; d_call: NA; clone_size: NA; cdr3_nt: TGCAGCGGATGGGATGGGGCCGAGCAGTACTTC; cdr3_aa: CSGWDGAEQYF
j_call: TRBJ2-7; v_call: TRBV5-1; d_call: NA; clone_size: NA; cdr3_nt: TGCGCCAGCAGCTTGTCCCTCTCGGGTATCTACTCCTACGAGCAGTACTTC; cdr3_aa: CASSLSLSGIYSYEQYF
j_call: TRBJ1-1; v_call: TRBV30; d_call: NA; clone_size: NA; cdr3_nt: TGTGCCTGGAGCCAGTCCCCGGACACTGAAGCTTTCTTT; cdr3_aa: CAWSQSPDTEAFF
j_call: TRBJ2-2; v_call: TRBV4-1; d_call: TRBD2; clone_size: few; cdr3_nt: TGCGCCAGCAGCCATGGTGCCCCCGGGACTAGCGGGAGAGGGGACACCGGGGAGCTGTTTTTT; cdr3_aa: CASSHGAPGTSGRGDTGELFF
j_call: TRBJ1-1; v_call: TRBV30; d_call: NA; clone_size: few; cdr3_nt: TGTGCCTGGGAGGGAGCCTACACTGAAGCTTTCTTT; cdr3_aa: CAWEGAYTEAFF
j_call: TRBJ2-3; v_call: TRBV7-6; d_call: TRBD2; clone_size: few; cdr3_nt: TGTGCCAGCAGCCGAGAGGAGGCGCGGGGGGGCACAGATACGCAGTATTTT; cdr3_aa: CASSREEARGGTDTQYF
j_call: TRBJ1-1; v_call: TRBV5-6; d_call: NA; clone_size: NA; cdr3_nt: TGTGCCAGCAGCTATGGACTAGAAGCTTTCTTT; cdr3_aa: CASSYGLEAFF
j_call: TRBJ1-4; v_call: TRBV7-6; d_call: NA; clone_size: NA; cdr3_nt: TGTGCCAGCAGCTTAGGGTCCGCCAGGGAAAAACTGTTTTTT; cdr3_aa: CASSLGSAREKLFF
j_call: TRBJ2-2; v_call: TRBV6-5; d_call: NA; clone_size: NA; cdr3_nt: TGTGCCAGCCGATTACTAGGGGAGCTGTTTTTT; cdr3_aa: CASRLLGELFF
j_call: TRBJ2-1; v_call: TRBV29-1; d_call: TRBD2; clone_size: few; cdr3_nt: TGCAGCGTCGCCCGACTAGCGGGGGGGTCCGGTGGCAATGAGCAGTTCTTC; cdr3_aa: CSVARLAGGSGGNEQFF
j_call: TRBJ1-1; v_call: TRBV6-5; d_call: NA; clone_size: NA; cdr3_nt: TGTGCCAGCAGTTACGGGCAGGCGGCCACTGAAGCTTTCTTT; cdr3_aa: CASSYGQAATEAFF